This paragraph covers one T cell receptor beta chain sequence. Its antigen is currently unknown. TCRdb's copy holds only in-frame clones and misses some; the assay was immunoSEQ multiplex PCR. This table has about 40,000 clones, around 85% appearing once. The sample comes from a study of STAT5B mutations in CD4+ large granular lymphocyte leukemia. From germline, CDR1 is MNHEY and CDR2 SMNVEV (reference sequence). The CDR3 is 14 amino acids. V was pared by 2 bases and J by 4 bases, with 5 bases of the junction left unmatched. The study, taken as a whole, reports: CD4-sorted patient repertoires seemed more clonal than healthy CD4+ repertoires.

The V and J genes are TRBV27 and TRBJ2-7, with 7 bases that match TRBD1. The receptor comes from a human donor in good health. The material sequenced was CD4+ T cells from blood buffy coats. The CDR3 loop is CASSLITGAYEQYF. CDR3 DNA: TGTGCCAGCAGTTTAATCACAGGGGCTTACGAGCAGTACTTC.